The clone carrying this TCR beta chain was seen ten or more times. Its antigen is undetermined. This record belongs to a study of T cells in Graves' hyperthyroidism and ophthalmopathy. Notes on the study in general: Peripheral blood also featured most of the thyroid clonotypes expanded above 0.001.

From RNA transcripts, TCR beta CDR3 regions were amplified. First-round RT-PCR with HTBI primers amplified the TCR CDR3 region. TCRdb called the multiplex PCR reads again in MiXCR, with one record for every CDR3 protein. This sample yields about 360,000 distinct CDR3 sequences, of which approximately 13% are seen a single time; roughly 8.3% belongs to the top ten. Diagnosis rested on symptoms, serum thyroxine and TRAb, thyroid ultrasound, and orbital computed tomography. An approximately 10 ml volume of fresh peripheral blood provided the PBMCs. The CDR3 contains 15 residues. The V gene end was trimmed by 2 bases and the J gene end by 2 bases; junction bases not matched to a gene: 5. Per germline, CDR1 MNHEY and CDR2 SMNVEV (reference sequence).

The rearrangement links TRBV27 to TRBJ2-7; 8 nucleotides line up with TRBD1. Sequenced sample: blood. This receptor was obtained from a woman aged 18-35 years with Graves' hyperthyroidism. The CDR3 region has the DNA TGTGCCAGCAGTTTAACGGGACAGGAGACCTACGAGCAGTACTTC. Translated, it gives CASSLTGQETYEQYF.